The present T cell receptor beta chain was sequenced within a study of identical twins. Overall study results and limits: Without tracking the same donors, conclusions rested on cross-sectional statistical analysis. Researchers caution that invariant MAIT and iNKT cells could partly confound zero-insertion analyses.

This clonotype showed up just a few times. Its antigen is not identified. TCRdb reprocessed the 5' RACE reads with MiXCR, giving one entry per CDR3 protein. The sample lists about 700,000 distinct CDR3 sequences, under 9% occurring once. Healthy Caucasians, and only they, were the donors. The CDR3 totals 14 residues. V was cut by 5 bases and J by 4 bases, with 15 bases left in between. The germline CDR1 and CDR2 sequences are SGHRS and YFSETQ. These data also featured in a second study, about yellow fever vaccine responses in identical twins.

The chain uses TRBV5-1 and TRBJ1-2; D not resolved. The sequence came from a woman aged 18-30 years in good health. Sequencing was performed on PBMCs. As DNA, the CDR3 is TGCGCCAGCAGGGTCGCGGATCCTATCTATGGCTACACCTTC. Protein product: CASRVADPIYGYTF.